These 20 T cell receptor beta chains came from one sample sequenced in a study of shared clonotypes between healthy human individuals. The assay was immunoSEQ multiplex PCR, and TCRdb's table has in-frame clones only and misses some. The sample has about 2 million clones; around 96% are singletons. In the naive CD8 group, cells lacked CD45RO and were positively selected for CCR7, so terminally differentiated effector memory CD45RA+ cells were left out. The material sequenced was naive CD8+ T cells sorted from blood. Receptor source: a man younger than 35 in good health.

V usage is TRBV9 and J usage is TRBJ1-2, with 7 positions matching TRBD1. This CDR3 has 16 residues. CDR1 is SGDLS and CDR2 is YYNGEE in the germline V gene. J was trimmed by 0 bases and V by 1 base; bases with no gene match: 6. The DNA of the CDR3 is TGTGCCAGCAGCGTAACAGGGGAAGGGACTAACTATGGCTACACCTTC. Its protein product is CASSVTGEGTNYGYTF.

The CDR3 loop reads CASSFSGLSNQPQHF. The CDR3 nucleotides read TGTGCCAGCAGCTTCAGTGGGCTTAGCAATCAGCCCCAGCATTTT. V and J are TRBV7-8 and TRBJ1-5; D remains unclear. V lost 3 bases and J 0 bases, leaving 9 bases between the germline ends. The CDR3 has 15 residues. The germline CDR1 and CDR2 sequences are SGHVS and FQNEAQ.

Only a few counts were recorded for this clone. The chain couples TRBV7-2 to TRBJ2-7, with D maybe TRBD2 (5 bases). Trimming stripped 1 base from V and 6 bases from J, with 7 bases between. Germline V gene sequence: CDR1 SGHTA, CDR2 FQGNSA. The CDR3 sequence is 12 residues long. DNA for the CDR3: TGTGCCAGCAGCTTAGGGACTGCCGAGCAGTACTTC. Its protein product is CASSLGTAEQYF.

The chain links TRBV19 to TRBJ1-4, with 8 bases matching TRBD1. With 7 bases clipped from V and 6 bases from J, the junction kept 1 base outside the gene matches. The CDR3 contains 12 residues. CDR1 is LNHDA and CDR2 is SQIVND in the germline V gene (reference sequence). The CDR3 here is CASKQGDEKLFF. The DNA of the CDR3 is TGTGCCAGTAAACAGGGGGATGAAAAACTGTTTTTT.

The chain carries TRBV28 and TRBJ1-1; no firm D call. The CDR3 runs 16 residues. In germline, CDR1 is MDHEN, CDR2 SYDVKM. Trimming took 6 bases from V and 0 from J, leaving 17 bases between them. CDR3 sequence (DNA): TGTGCCAGCAGCCTAGGCATTAGCGGGTTGAACACTGAAGCTTTCTTT. Translating it yields CASSLGISGLNTEAFF. Full variable domain (outside the CDR3, taken from reference TRBV28 and TRBJ1-1): DVKVTQSSRYLVKRTGEKVFLECVQDMDHENMFWYRQDPGLGLRLIYFSYDVKMKEKGDIPEGYSVSREKKERFSLILESASTNQTSMYLCASSLGISGLNTEAFFGQGTRLTVV.

The chain couples TRBV7-9 to TRBJ2-5; D may correspond to TRBD1 or TRBD2 (5 bases each). The CDR3 is 14 amino acids. V was trimmed by 6 bases and J by 4 bases, leaving 15 bases between them. Germline CDR1 and CDR2: SEHNR and FQNEAQ (reference sequence). The CDR3: CASSSGTVPETQYF. The CDR3 DNA follows: TGTGCCAGCAGTTCTGGGACGGTCCCAGAGACCCAGTACTTC. Together with reference TRBV7-9 and TRBJ2-5, the CDR3 gives the full variable domain: DTGVSQNPRHKITKRGQNVTFRCDPISEHNRLYWYRQTLGQGPEFLTYFQNEAQLEKSRLLSDRFSAERPKGSFSTLEIQRTEQGDSAMYLCASSSGTVPETQYFGPGTRLLVL.

The chain links TRBV11-2 to TRBJ1-1; 7 nucleotides line up with TRBD1. V lost 4 bases and J lost 0; bases outside the gene matches: 2. This CDR3 comprises 14 residues. Germline V gives CDR1 SGHAT, CDR2 FQNNGV. Here the CDR3 reads CASSWGQLNTEAFF. The CDR3 nucleotides read TGTGCCAGCAGCTGGGGACAGCTGAACACTGAAGCTTTCTTT.

About this clone itself: The sample contains more than one DNA sequence encoding this CDR3. The V gene is TRBV28, the J gene TRBJ2-1; 7 bases are a match to TRBD1. The V and J ends lost 2 bases and 4 bases, in that order; junction bases with no gene match: 5. Germline CDR1 MDHEN, CDR2 SYDVKM. The CDR3 loop spans 15 amino acids. The CDR3 DNA follows: TGTGCCAGCAGTTTACGGGACAGAGTATACAATGAGCAGTTCTTC. Amino acids: CASSLRDRVYNEQFF.

V is TRBV30 and J is TRBJ1-1; 7 bases are shared with TRBD1. The germline V gene encodes CDR1 GTSNPN and CDR2 SVGIG (reference sequence). The V gene end was trimmed by 2 bases and the J gene end by 6 bases; junction bases not matched to a gene: 6. The CDR3 length is 13 residues. The DNA for the CDR3 is TGTGCCTGGAGTCCGACAGGGTTTGCTGAAGCTTTCTTT. Amino acids: CAWSPTGFAEAFF.

The chain carries TRBV10-2 and TRBJ2-3; 13 nucleotides align to TRBD2. Losses at the gene ends were 3 bases for V and 2 bases for J; bases not matched to a gene: 8. The germline V gene encodes CDR1 WSHSY and CDR2 SAAADI. This CDR3 contains 18 residues. CDR3 coding DNA: TGCGCCAGCAGTGACCCTCCGGGACTAGCGGGGACCACAGATACGCAGTATTTT. This sequence encodes CASSDPPGLAGTTDTQYF.

As regards this clone: At the DNA level, this CDR3 is encoded by other sequences in the same sample as well. This sequence joins TRBV4-1 and TRBJ1-2, with D possibly matching TRBD1 (5 bases). The CDR3 contains 14 residues. V was shortened by 1 base and J by 3 bases, with 9 bases between the two germline ends. From germline, CDR1 is MGHRA and CDR2 YSYEKL. Here the CDR3 DNA reads TGCGCCAGCAGCCAAGTGGGGGGTTACTATGGCTACACCTTC. Protein product: CASSQVGGYYGYTF.

The chain uses TRBV28 and TRBJ2-3; 11 bases are a match to TRBD2. Trimming took 6 bases from V and 3 from J; bases not matched to a gene: 5. The germline CDR1 and CDR2 sequences are MDHEN and SYDVKM. The length of the CDR3 is 15 residues. This chain's CDR3 is CASSTTSGGTDTQYF. The CDR3 bases are TGTGCCAGCAGCACAACTAGCGGGGGAACAGATACGCAGTATTTT.

The gene calls are TRBV11-2 and TRBJ2-7; no reliable D call. Germline CDR1 is SGHAT and CDR2 is FQNNGV. The CDR3 runs to 15 residues. Trimming removed 3 bases from V and 0 bases from J, with 12 bases in between. CDR3 bases: TGTGCCAGCAGCTTGGCCGGGTCCGGCTCCTACGAGCAGTACTTC. Amino acids: CASSLAGSGSYEQYF.

V usage is TRBV29-1 and J usage is TRBJ2-6, with 8 positions matching TRBD1. Germline V gene data show CDR1 as SQVTM and CDR2 as ANQGSEA. V lost 3 bases, J lost 2 bases, and 6 bases stayed unmatched. The CDR3 covers 16 residues. CDR3 residues: CSVEDRDAPGANVLTF. CDR3 coding DNA: TGCAGCGTTGAGGACAGGGATGCCCCTGGGGCCAACGTCCTGACTTTC.

The rearrangement links TRBV10-1 to TRBJ1-3, with TRBD1 matching over 7 bases. Per the germline V gene, CDR1 is WNHNN and CDR2 is SYGVQD (reference sequence). The CDR3 runs to 18 residues. V shed 2 bases and J 7 bases; nucleotides not matched to a gene: 17. In DNA, the CDR3 is TGCGCCAGCAGTGAGCCCAATTTCCGACAGGGATTAGGGAACACCATATATTTT. Translated, it gives CASSEPNFRQGLGNTIYF.

This clone has just one count. The V gene is TRBV5-4, the J gene TRBJ1-1; no firm D call. Germline V CDR1 and CDR2: SGHNT, YYREEE (reference sequence). The CDR3 totals 13 residues. V lost 0 bases to trimming and J lost 3 bases, with 6 bases between them. This CDR3 is CASSLGVDTEAFF. The CDR3 DNA sequence: TGTGCCAGCAGCTTGGGGGTAGACACTGAAGCTTTCTTT.

The chain links TRBV6-6 to TRBJ1-1; perhaps TRBD1 as D (6 bases). Deletions cut 5 bases from V and 0 bases from J, with 13 bases between. In germline, CDR1 is MNHNY, CDR2 SVGAGI (reference sequence). The CDR3 contains 15 residues. CDR3 loop: CASSPNRALNTEAFF. The CDR3 DNA reads TGTGCCAGCAGTCCCAACAGGGCCCTGAACACTGAAGCTTTCTTT.

CDR3 amino acids: CASSQDLGTGSSYEQYF. The DNA for the CDR3 is TGCGCCAGCAGCCAAGATTTGGGAACCGGAAGCTCCTACGAGCAGTACTTC. This chain links TRBV4-3 with TRBJ2-7; the D is unclear. The CDR3 sequence is 17 residues long. From germline, CDR1 is LGHNA and CDR2 YSLEER. V was pared by 0 bases and J by 0 bases, with 15 bases between.

On this clone: A much larger clone is a single base away; this may be a read error. Other nucleotide sequences in the sample specify the same CDR3. This chain joins TRBV6-5 and TRBJ1-1, with D unresolved. The CDR3 is 14 residues long. Per germline, CDR1 MNHEY and CDR2 SVGAGI. V lost 0 bases, J lost 1 base, and 6 bases lay in between. For the CDR3, the DNA is TGTGCCAGCAGTTACTCGGAGAGGAACACTGAAGCTTTCTTT. Its protein is CASSYSERNTEAFF.

A remark on this clone: The sample holds other DNA sequences that translate to the same CDR3. V usage is TRBV7-9 and J usage is TRBJ2-7; D possibly corresponds to TRBD1 (5 bases). The germline CDR1 and CDR2 sequences are SEHNR and FQNEAQ (reference sequence). The CDR3 loop spans 15 amino acids. Trimming removed 2 bases at V and 3 bases at J, with 14 bases between. As DNA, the CDR3 is TGTGCCAGCAGCTTATCTACAGGCCTAAGCTACGAGCAGTACTTC. It encodes CASSLSTGLSYEQYF. Filled out from reference TRBV7-9 and TRBJ2-7, the complete variable domain reads DTGVSQNPRHKITKRGQNVTFRCDPISEHNRLYWYRQTLGQGPEFLTYFQNEAQLEKSRLLSDRFSAERPKGSFSTLEIQRTEQGDSAMYLCASSLSTGLSYEQYFGPGTRLTVT.